The clone carrying this T cell receptor (beta chain) was counted ten times or more. The sample originates from a study of Graves' ophthalmopathy and Graves' hyperthyroidism. The study amplified TCR beta CDR3 regions using RNA transcripts. Investigators did first-round RT-PCR with HTBI primers, then second-round multiplex PCR. TCRdb analysed the multiplex PCR reads with MiXCR anew, one entry per CDR3 protein. The sample lists around 1,000,000 distinct CDR3 sequences; 36% were seen once. Germline V lookup: CDR1 DFQATT, CDR2 SNEGSKA (reference sequence). V was cut by 1 base and J by 4 bases, with 14 bases left in between. The CDR3 totals 15 residues.

The source is an adult man with Graves' hyperthyroidism. Sequencing input: peripheral blood or thyroid tissue (not recorded which). The chain has TRBV20-1 and TRBJ1-5; D is possibly TRBD1 (5 bases). The CDR3 bases are TGCAGTGCTAGAGGTCAGGGCCGGACTAATCAGCCCCAGCATTTT. Translation: CSARGQGRTNQPQHF.